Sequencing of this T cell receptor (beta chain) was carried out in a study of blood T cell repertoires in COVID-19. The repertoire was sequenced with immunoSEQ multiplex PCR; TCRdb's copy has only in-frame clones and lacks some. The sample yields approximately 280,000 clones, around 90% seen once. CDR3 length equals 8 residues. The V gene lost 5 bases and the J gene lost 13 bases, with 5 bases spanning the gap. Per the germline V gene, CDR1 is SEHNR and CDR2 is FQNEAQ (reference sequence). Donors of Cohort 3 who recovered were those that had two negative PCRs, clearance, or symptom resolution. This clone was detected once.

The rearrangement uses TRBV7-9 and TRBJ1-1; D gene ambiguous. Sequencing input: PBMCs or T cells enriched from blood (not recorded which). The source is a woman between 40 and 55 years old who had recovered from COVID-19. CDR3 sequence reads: CASSHFFF. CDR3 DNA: TGTGCCAGCAGCCACTTTTTCTTT.